Detailed here is one TCR beta chain. What antigen it recognizes has not been identified. The input lacks base qualities; no much larger clone sits a single base away. Reading from cysteine to phenylalanine, the CDR3 counts 19 amino acids. This entry keeps only the CDR3 DNA: 57 bases, framed from base 1. In the germline V gene, CDR1 corresponds to SQVTM and CDR2 to ANQGSEA. V is pruned by 6 bases and J by 0 bases, leaving 18 bases of the junction without a gene match. A total of 25 to 30 patients with locally advanced or metastatic urothelial carcinoma, treated at Memorial Sloan Kettering on a trial protocol, made up the cohort. Peripheral blood mononuclear cells were collected pretreatment and during treatment, with between 1 and 8 total time points per patient. The Qiagen DNeasy Blood extraction kit was used to purify genomic DNA from total PBMCs and from tumor samples. PBMCs were collected pretreatment and during treatment and were isolated and stored as previously described.

The data are from a study of PD-L1 blockade in urothelial cancer (TCRdb year 2017). At the level of the whole study: All patients started therapy in about 2014 and received atezolizumab 1,200 mg intravenously every 3 weeks. About 85% of the roughly 29 patients were identified as males with urothelial cancer of bladder origin, and a prior smoking history was reported by 18 of 29 patients. An ECOG performance status of 0 or 1 was recorded for the patients, and 0 to 3 prior chemotherapy regimens had been received by the patients. Blood samples were analyzed at two time points: 3 weeks after treatment start (second dose) and 6 weeks after treatment start. Blood samples gave median yields of approximately 130,000 T cells and tens of thousands of unique TCRs, along with a median clonality of around 0.075. Somatic, immune and clinical correlates of response to PD-L1 blockade with atezolizumab in urothelial cancer were the focus of an exploratory multi-omic analysis. Pretreatment tumor samples, along with matched peripheral blood collected serially before and after atezolizumab treatment, underwent TCR sequencing. Durable clinical benefit was defined as progression-free survival longer than 6 months, and TCR features were also tested against progression-free and overall survival. In the same patients, pretreatment tumors underwent whole exome sequencing and RNA sequencing in addition to TCR sequencing. Durable clinical benefit was achieved by nine patients but not by the remaining 20. Pretreatment blood TCR-seq was available for 30 or so patients, at least one posttreatment blood collection was obtained for 24 patients, and tumor TCR-seq was available for 24 patients.

Summary of the overall study and its limitations: Greater expansion of tumor-associated TCR clones in peripheral blood 3 weeks after the start of treatment was observed in patients with durable benefit (n of about 22, p = 0.022). Because of the small sample size (n ≈ 28) and the many exploratory analyses performed, the results are intended to be regarded as hypothesis-generating. A pretreatment peripheral blood TCR clonality below the median was linked to improved progression-free and overall survival.

Synthetic TCR analog templates were spiked into each PCR so that absolute template abundance could be estimated from read counts. The immunoSEQ assay was used to amplify TCRbeta CDR3 regions from genomic DNA with bias-controlled V and J gene primers. Rearranged TCRbeta segments were sequenced at approximately 20X coverage. The authors processed their data as follows. Sequencing errors were corrected by clustering, and CDR3s were annotated against IMGT so that V, D and J genes could be assigned. Downstream analyses used only productive TCRbeta rearrangements and left out out-of-frame or stop-codon sequences. To compute clonality, Shannon entropy was normalized by the log of the number of unique productive sequences and then subtracted from one. Clones differing between time points or between blood and tumor were identified using Fisher's exact test with Benjamini-Hochberg correction, with an adjusted p below 0.01 applied as the threshold. TCRdb took over this immuneACCESS table, retaining in-frame rearrangements with V and J assigned. Such tables are incomplete; in checked studies, under half of the missing clones stem from an unresolved V gene, and the remainder is unexplained. The DNA gave D and trimming, while V, J and clone size come from that table. The sample contains over 45,000 clones, around 84% of them found a single time. The ten largest account for 2.9% of the sample.

The TCR originated in a man in his fifties or sixties with urothelial cancer. The chain uses TRBV29-1 and TRBJ2-7, with 12 middle bases fitting TRBD2. The sample here was PBMCs, taken around atezolizumab (anti-PD-L1) treatment. The CDR3 here reads CSVIEKGLAGGLSSYEQYF. The sequenced DNA: TGCAGCGTGATAGAAAAGGGACTAGCGGGTGGCCTGAGCTCCTACGAGCAGTACTTC.